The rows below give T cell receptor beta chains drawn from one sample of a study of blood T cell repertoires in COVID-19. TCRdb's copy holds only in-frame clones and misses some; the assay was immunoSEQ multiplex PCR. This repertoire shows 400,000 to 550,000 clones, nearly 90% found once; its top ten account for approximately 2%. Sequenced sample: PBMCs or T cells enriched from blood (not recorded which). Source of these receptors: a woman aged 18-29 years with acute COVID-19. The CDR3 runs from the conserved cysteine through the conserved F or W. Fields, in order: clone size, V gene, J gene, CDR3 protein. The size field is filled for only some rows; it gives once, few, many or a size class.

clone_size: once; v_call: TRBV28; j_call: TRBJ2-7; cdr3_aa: CASYRAGGAYEQYF
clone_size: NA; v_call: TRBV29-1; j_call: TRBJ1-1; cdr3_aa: CSVELGENTEAFF
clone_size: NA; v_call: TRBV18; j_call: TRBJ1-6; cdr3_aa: CASSYSGESPLHF
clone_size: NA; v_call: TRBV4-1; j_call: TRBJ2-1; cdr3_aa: CASSQDWAYGGEQFF
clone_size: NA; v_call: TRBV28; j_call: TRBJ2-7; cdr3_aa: CASSSMTSGSLGISYEQYF
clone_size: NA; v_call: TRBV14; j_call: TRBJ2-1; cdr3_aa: CASSQGAPGLAPNEQFF
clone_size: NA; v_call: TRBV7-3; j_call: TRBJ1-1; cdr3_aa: CASSLDRNTEAFF
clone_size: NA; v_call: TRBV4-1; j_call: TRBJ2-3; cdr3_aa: CASSQAPGTGGKSAYTDTQYF
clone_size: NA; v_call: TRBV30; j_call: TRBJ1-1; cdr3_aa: CAWSELGGDTEAFF
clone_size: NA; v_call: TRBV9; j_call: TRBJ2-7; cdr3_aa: CASSASLGGGSYEQYF
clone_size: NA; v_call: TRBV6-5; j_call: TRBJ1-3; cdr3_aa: CASSSGAGNTIYF
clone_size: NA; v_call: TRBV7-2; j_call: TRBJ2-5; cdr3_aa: CASSLRVGQGGETQYF
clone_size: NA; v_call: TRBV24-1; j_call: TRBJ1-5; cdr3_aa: CATRGLVLQPQHF
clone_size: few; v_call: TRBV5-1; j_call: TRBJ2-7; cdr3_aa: CASSLEGQPYEQYF
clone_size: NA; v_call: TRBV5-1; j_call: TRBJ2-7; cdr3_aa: CASSPGGARYEQYF
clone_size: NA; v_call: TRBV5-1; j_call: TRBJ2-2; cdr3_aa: CASSPSGRGGTGELFF
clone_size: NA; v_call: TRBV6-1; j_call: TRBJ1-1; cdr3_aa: CASSVKRQGRGTEAFF
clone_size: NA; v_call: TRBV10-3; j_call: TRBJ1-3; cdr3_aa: CAISRRQDRNTIYF
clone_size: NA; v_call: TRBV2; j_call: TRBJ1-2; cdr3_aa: CASITIDRDPNGYTF
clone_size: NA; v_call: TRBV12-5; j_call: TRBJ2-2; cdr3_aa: CASGPPTGELFF
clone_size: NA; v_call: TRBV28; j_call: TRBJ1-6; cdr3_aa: CASSPRTGEIRPPLHF
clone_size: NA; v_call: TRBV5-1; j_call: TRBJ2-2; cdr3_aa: CASSRTSSPAAGELFF
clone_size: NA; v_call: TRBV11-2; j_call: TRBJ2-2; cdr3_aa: CASSQDLANTGELFF
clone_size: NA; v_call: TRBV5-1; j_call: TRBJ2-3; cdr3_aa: CASSSIKNSGGTDTQYF
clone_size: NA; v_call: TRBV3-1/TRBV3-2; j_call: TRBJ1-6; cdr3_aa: CASSQGAGADNSPLHF
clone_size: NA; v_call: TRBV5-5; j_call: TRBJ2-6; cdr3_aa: CASSRQGVDGANVLTF
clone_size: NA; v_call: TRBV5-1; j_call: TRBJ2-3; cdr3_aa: CASSTTVSSTDTQYF
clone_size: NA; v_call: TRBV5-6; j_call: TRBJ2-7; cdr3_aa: CASSTWDNEYEQYF
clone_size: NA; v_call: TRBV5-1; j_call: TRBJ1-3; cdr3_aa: CASSSSSGNTIYF
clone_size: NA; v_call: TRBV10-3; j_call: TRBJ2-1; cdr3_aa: CAISVSGTSGSNEQFF
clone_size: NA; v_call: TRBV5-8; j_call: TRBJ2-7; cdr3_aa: CASSLDQDRPSYEQYF
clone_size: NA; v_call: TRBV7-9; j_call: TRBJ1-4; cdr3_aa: CASSPPGQGANEKLFF